Included here is one T cell receptor beta chain sequence, with context. It lacks a known antigen. No much larger clone is present one base from it, and per-base qualities are unavailable. The CDR3 has 12 amino acids, counting the end cysteine and phenylalanine. Only CDR3 DNA remains: 36 bases, in frame from the first base. The junction carries 5 bases between V and J, which are trimmed by 4 bases and 2 bases respectively. CDR1 and CDR2 (SQVTM, ANQGSEA) derive from the germline V gene. Library generation was performed with UMI-ligation and nested PCR. The beta constant-region primer consisted of an equimolar mixture of two oligonucleotides that together covered TRBC1 and TRBC2. The ligated cDNA went through four rounds of PCR with nested alpha and beta constant-region primers together with the SP2 primer. A single-stranded oligonucleotide bearing the SP2 primer plus a 12-nucleotide UMI was ligated onto the 3' end of the cDNA by T4 RNA ligase 1. The ligation reaction was incubated at 16°C for about 20-24 hours. PCR2 was typically run as a SYBR Green qPCR and stopped at a predetermined threshold to prevent over-amplification. Apart from the first purification, every purification step used Agencourt AMPure XP magnetic beads. Library amounts were measured by Qubit and library quality was assessed on a TapeStation, where the main peak was expected at around 650 bp. The pooled libraries were sequenced on an Illumina MiSeq using v2 2x251 paired-end kits, which usually yielded 1-2 million reads per sample. Each sample was pooled at approximately 4.3 nM, and roughly 5-7% PhiX was included to help cluster recognition. The study's own analysis went as follows. V and J genes were assigned to Demultiplexor-processed FASTQ reads by Decombinator through tag matching, with a single base-pair mismatch being allowed. Collapsinator relied on UMIs to fix sequencing errors as well as frequency errors caused by PCR heterogeneity. CDR3Translator translated TCRs and extracted CDR3s from the conserved cysteine to the FGXG phenylalanine, flagging non-productive sequences. Gini, Shannon entropy and inverse Simpson indices were computed after subsampling the repertoires to the same number of UMI-defined TCRs. Power-law fits to clonotype abundance distributions were performed by maximum likelihood within the linear range. Similar UMI counts, unique TCR numbers and clonal distributions were obtained with the pipeline and with MIGEC on one naive CD8 sample. One analysis removed from the naive repertoire any naive TCRs that were also found in any memory subset from the same donor. The repertoires were searched for approximately 7,000 CMV-associated CDR3 sequences that had been compiled from VDJdb and a published dataset. The public reads were reanalyzed by TCRdb: fastp trimming at Q25, MiXCR alignment, in-frame beta chains only. Merged by CDR3 protein, the rows form single entries marked with the most common genes and DNA. For this entry, the V and J calls and clone size follow TCRdb and not the study's own pipeline. This sample gives roughly 150,000 distinct CDR3 sequences in total; approximately 24% of them show up just once. The top ten clones comprise less than 0.13% of the sample.

This record belongs to a study of naive and memory T cell subsets (dated by TCRdb to about 2017). Describing the broader study: Sorted naive and memory T cell subsets from peripheral blood were analyzed in the study using a UMI-based, open-source pipeline for TCR alpha and beta sequencing. IgG serology results and the functional CMV T cell responses were in complete agreement. RNA was DNase-treated and reverse transcribed with TCR constant-region primers, mostly using SuperScript III. What the research found in general, with its limitations: RNA-based TCR counts may be influenced by expression changes linked to T cell activation and differentiation. After error correction, over 90% of naive TCR sequences appeared only once, giving much steeper abundance distributions than memory subsets. A power law was followed by TCR abundance, with an exponent that differed between naive and memory subsets but was consistent across the three individuals. In both CD4 and CD8 cells, going from naive through CM, EM and EMRA, the Gini index went up while Shannon and inverse Simpson diversity went down. The repertoire findings for the naive and memory subsets could not be validated against a ground truth because none was available. Clonotypes were defined as single alpha or beta chain sequences, not paired alpha/beta receptors. Naive repertoires, especially CD8, contained a few larger clonotypes, possibly memory cells re-expressing CD45RA.

From the second PCR step on, the TCR alpha and beta chain libraries were amplified in separate reactions. CMV status of each donor was established by measuring IFNgamma production from CD4+ T cells after fresh PBMCs were stimulated overnight with CMV viral lysate. CD4 T cells were positively selected using Miltenyi beads, after which CD8 T cells were positively selected from the CD4-negative fraction. Cells stained for CD3, CD4, CD8, CD45RA, CD27 and a live/dead dye were sorted on a BD Aria II into four subsets by CD45RA and CD27. A few healthy volunteers provided blood, and the blood of each volunteer was split into CD4 and CD8 T cells and then into four differentiation subsets. About 110 ml of peripheral blood was collected from each donor, and PBMC were isolated from the blood using Ficoll-Paque PLUS density-gradient centrifugation. Sorted cells were lysed in RLT buffer, and RNA was extracted with a Qiagen RNeasy kit and stored at -80°C.

This TCR was sampled from a human donor in good health. The specimen sequenced was naive CD4+ T cells from blood. This specimen's cell subset or site label, per the study, means: naive T cells, CD45RA high CD27+. This sequence uses TRBV29-1 and TRBJ2-2; the D gene assignment is ambiguous. Here is the DNA: TGCAGCGTTGGGCCTAACACCGGGGAGCTGTTTTTT. Its product reads: CSVGPNTGELFF.